The rows below give T cell receptor beta chains drawn from one sample of a study of cytotoxic CD8 clonotypes in ibrutinib-treated CLL. The data were produced by immunoSEQ multiplex PCR, yet TCRdb's version contains in-frame clones alone and is incomplete. The sample contains about 150,000 clones, 79% of which appear only once. Sequencing was performed on PBMCs, taken after 12 months of ibrutinib treatment. The receptors were gathered from a human donor with chronic lymphocytic leukemia. The CDR3 runs from the conserved cysteine through the conserved F or W. The order of the fields is clone size, J gene, V gene, D gene, CDR3 DNA, CDR3 protein. The D gene is left open where the match is weak. Size is stated for part of the rows, as once, few or many counts, or as a class when the clone is expanded.

NA TRBJ1-1 TRBV6-5 NA TGTGCCAGCAGTTATTTGGGCAGTATAATGGAAGCTTTCTTT CASSYLGSIMEAFF
NA TRBJ2-7 TRBV19 TRBD2 TGTGCCAGTAGTCTCCGGACTAGTTCCCACGAGCAGTACTTC CASSLRTSSHEQYF
NA TRBJ2-7 TRBV18 NA TGTGCCAGCTCACCCGCAGCGGTCCTTACCTACGAGCAGTACTTC CASSPAAVLTYEQYF
NA TRBJ1-2 TRBV4-2 TRBD1 TGTGCCAGCAGGACAGGGTTAAACTATGGCTACACCTTC CASRTGLNYGYTF
once TRBJ2-7 TRBV30 NA TGTGCCTGGAGTTTGTATAGCTCCTACGAGCAGTACTTC CAWSLYSSYEQYF
NA TRBJ2-5 TRBV9 TRBD2 TGTGCCAGCAGCGTAGGGCTAGCGGGAGGGAGCGAAGAGACCCAGTACTTC CASSVGLAGGSEETQYF
few TRBJ1-2 TRBV5-4 NA TGTGCCAGCAGCTTGGTCACAAACTATGGCTACACCTTC CASSLVTNYGYTF
NA TRBJ2-5 TRBV5-6 NA TGTGCCAGCAGCCGTGAGGAGACCCAGTACTTC CASSREETQYF
once TRBJ2-3 TRBV7-9 NA TGTGCCAGCAGCAGGACTAGCACAGATACGCAGTATTTT CASSRTSTDTQYF
NA TRBJ2-3 TRBV5-1 NA TGCGCCAGCAGCTTAGTCGGACGAGATATTGATACGCAGTATTTT CASSLVGRDIDTQYF
NA TRBJ1-2 TRBV10-3 NA TGTGCCATTGCGATGGGGAGTAGAGGCTACACCTTC CAIAMGSRGYTF
NA TRBJ1-2 TRBV7-2 TRBD1 TGTGCCAGCAGCTTAGGCCCGGGACAGCCTAACTATGGCTACACCTTC CASSLGPGQPNYGYTF
NA TRBJ2-5 TRBV29-1 NA TGCAGCGTTGCATCGTACCAAGAGACCCAGTACTTC CSVASYQETQYF
NA TRBJ1-2 TRBV30 NA TGTGCCTGGAGTCGAGACCGTTGGGATGGCTACACCTTC CAWSRDRWDGYTF
NA TRBJ2-1 TRBV5-1 NA TGCGCCAGCAGCTTGGTGGGGGTCAACTACAATGAGCAGTTCTTC CASSLVGVNYNEQFF
NA TRBJ2-1 TRBV12-5 TRBD1 TGTGCTAGTGGTTTGGTGACAGGGGGCGCAAATGAGCAGTTCTTC CASGLVTGGANEQFF
NA TRBJ1-4 TRBV4-1 NA TGCGCCAGCAGCCGACCTACCAGGGGCAATGAAAAACTGTTTTTT CASSRPTRGNEKLFF
NA TRBJ1-2 TRBV10-2 TRBD1 TGCGCCAGCACCGCCGGGACAGGGGCAGACTATGGCTACACCTTC CASTAGTGADYGYTF
NA TRBJ2-2 TRBV5-5 TRBD1 TGTGCCAGCGGATTCCAAACCGGGACAGTAAACACCGGGGAGCTGTTTTTT CASGFQTGTVNTGELFF
NA TRBJ2-7 TRBV5-4 TRBD2 TGTGCCAGCAGCACTGGACTAGCGGGCCTCTCCTACGAGCAGTACTTC CASSTGLAGLSYEQYF
NA TRBJ2-7 TRBV28 NA TGTGCCAGCAGTTTACAGTTTGAGCAGTACTTC CASSLQFEQYF
NA TRBJ1-1 TRBV25-1 TRBD1 TGTGCCAGCAGTGACTTGACAGGGGGCACTGAAGCTTTCTTT CASSDLTGGTEAFF
NA TRBJ2-7 TRBV28 NA TGTGCCAGCAGTGGCCCCGGCTACTCCTACGAGCAGTACTTC CASSGPGYSYEQYF
NA TRBJ2-3 TRBV9 NA TGTGCCAGCAGCGCCAAGAGGTCGAGCGGACGCACAGATACGCAGTATTTT CASSAKRSSGRTDTQYF
NA TRBJ2-1 TRBV14 TRBD2 TGTGCCAGCAGACGACTAGCGGGAGTTGGGGATGAGCAGTTCTTC CASRRLAGVGDEQFF
few TRBJ1-5 TRBV19 NA TGTGCCAGTAGCGTAAGCAATCAGCCCCAGCATTTT CASSVSNQPQHF
NA TRBJ2-7 TRBV5-6 TRBD2 TGTGCCAGCAGCTTAGCGGGAGGGCCCAGCGAGCAGTACTTC CASSLAGGPSEQYF
NA TRBJ2-3 TRBV4-2 TRBD2 TGTGCCAGCACCAGCTTAGCGGGGACAGATACGCAGTATTTT CASTSLAGTDTQYF
NA TRBJ1-2 TRBV27 NA TGTGCCAGCAGTTTGGGATCCGGGGGAGGCCCCTTCTATGGCTACACCTTC CASSLGSGGGPFYGYTF